This TCR beta chain was profiled in a study of Ad26.COV2.S vaccination and SARS-CoV-2 variants. Study information: The trial was COV1001 and the donor's arm was Ad26.COV2.S.

The repertoire was sequenced with immunoSEQ multiplex PCR; TCRdb's copy has only in-frame clones and lacks some. The sample includes about 220,000 clones, over 75% of them seen just once. Worth noting for this clone: What it binds is unknown.

Findings and caveats of the study: Reported findings describe substantial breadth in spike-specific CD8+ and CD4+ T cell responses following vaccination. Individuals receiving vaccine had higher spike-specific TCR breadth than placebo recipients did.

Germline trimming cut 6 bases from V and 1 base from J; bases unmatched to any gene: 7. The germline gives CDR1 SGHTA, CDR2 FQGNSA. This CDR3 is 15 amino acids long. The sample's treatment: around 19 received Ad26.COV2.S at low or high dose, single or two shots; a few received placebo; per-sample allocation not given. Day 63 following the first vaccine or placebo injection was when the samples were taken. The chain couples TRBV7-2 to TRBJ2-5; 8 bases fit TRBD2. The sample consisted of peripheral blood, taken in a trial of Ad26.COV2.S vaccine versus placebo. The sequence was obtained from a person between 18 and 59 years old who received the Ad26.COV2.S COVID-19 vaccine or a placebo. CDR3: CASRWAGGSQETQYF. The DNA of the CDR3 is TGTGCCAGCAGATGGGCGGGGGGCAGCCAAGAGACCCAGTACTTC.